This is a list of T cell receptor beta chains from one sample in a study of CD8 T cells in ankylosing spondylitis. A single record per CDR3 protein comes from TCRdb applying MiXCR to the 5' RACE reads. Of around 490,000 distinct CDR3 sequences detected, less than 6% appear once; the ten largest clones hold 3.5%. The sequenced sample was blood, either unsorted or a sorted T cell fraction (not recorded which). The origin of the receptors is a male donor with ankylosing spondylitis. CDR3s include the opening cysteine and the closing phenylalanine or tryptophan. The order of the fields is J gene, clone size, D gene, V gene, CDR3 DNA, CDR3 protein. The D gene is left open where the match is weak. Clone sizes are given selectively: once, few, many, or a class where the clone is expanded.

TRBJ1-4,many,.,TRBV20-1,TGCAGTGCTAGCCCTCAGGCAACTAATGAAAAACTGTTTTTT,CSASPQATNEKLFF
TRBJ1-5,.,.,TRBV20-1,TGCAGTGCCCCCCTAGGGAGGGGCCTTAATCAGCCCCAGCATTTT,CSAPLGRGLNQPQHF
TRBJ1-5,many,.,TRBV5-5,TGTGCCAGCAGCTTGGGGGCCACGGGGGTTCAGCCCCAGCATTTT,CASSLGATGVQPQHF
TRBJ2-7,many,.,TRBV20-1,TGCAGTGCTCCCTTAAGTGGGGATTTCTACGAGCAGTACTTC,CSAPLSGDFYEQYF
TRBJ1-2,many,.,TRBV7-2,TGTGCCAGCAGCATTAACGGGGCTAACTATGGCTACACCTTC,CASSINGANYGYTF
TRBJ2-7,many,.,TRBV7-2,TGTGCCAGCAGCTTAAATGTCTACGAGCAGTACTTC,CASSLNVYEQYF
TRBJ2-1,few,TRBD2,TRBV4-1,TGCGCCAGCAGCCCCGGACTAGCGGAAAACAATGAGCAGTTCTTC,CASSPGLAENNEQFF
TRBJ2-5,many,.,TRBV29-1,TGCAGCGTTGACGGGGGCACAGAGACCCAGTACTTC,CSVDGGTETQYF
TRBJ2-1,many,TRBD1,TRBV9,TGTGCCAGCAGCGTCCAGGGATTTAACAGGGGTTCACCCAATGAGCAGTTCTTC,CASSVQGFNRGSPNEQFF
TRBJ2-1,.,.,TRBV27,TGTGCCAGCAGCCAGCGTAACCCCTACAATGAGCAGTTCTTC,CASSQRNPYNEQFF
TRBJ2-2,many,.,TRBV6-1,TGTGCCAGCAGCCGGGAATGGCGCACCGGGGAGCTGTTTTTT,CASSREWRTGELFF
TRBJ2-5,many,TRBD2,TRBV7-7,TGTGCTAGCAGCTTAGCGGGGGAAAGGACCCAGTACTTC,CASSLAGERTQYF
TRBJ2-7,many,.,TRBV20-1,TGCAGTGCTAGGCATAGACAGGCCTACGAGCAGTACTTC,CSARHRQAYEQYF
TRBJ1-5,many,TRBD1,TRBV28,TGTGCCACGGGACAGCGCAATCAGCCCCAGCATTTT,CATGQRNQPQHF
TRBJ1-2,many,.,TRBV5-5,TGTGCCAGCAGCTTGGTTTGGGGCACCTCTCCCTATGGCTACACCTTC,CASSLVWGTSPYGYTF
TRBJ2-1,many,.,TRBV18,TGTGCCAGCAGCCTTCGCGGCGTATCCTACAATGAGCAGTTCTTC,CASSLRGVSYNEQFF
TRBJ2-5,many,.,TRBV7-2,TGTGCCAGCAGCCGACGGGACAAACAAGAGACCCAGTACTTC,CASSRRDKQETQYF
TRBJ2-7,few,TRBD1,TRBV4-2,TGTGCCAGCAGCCGCTTTGGGGACAGGTCCTACGAGCAGTACTTC,CASSRFGDRSYEQYF
TRBJ1-4,many,TRBD1,TRBV11-2,TGTGCCAGCAGCCTCAGTCTCTACAGGGGAAGAAATGAAAAACTGTTTTTT,CASSLSLYRGRNEKLFF
TRBJ1-4,many,.,TRBV6-5,TGTGCCAGCAGTTACTCGAGGGCGAGTGGACGAGAAAAACTGTTTTTT,CASSYSRASGREKLFF
TRBJ1-2,many,.,TRBV10-3,TGTGCCATCGCCGAGAGGGACATGGACTACTATGGCTACACCTTC,CAIAERDMDYYGYTF
TRBJ1-4,many,TRBD1,TRBV7-2,TGTGCCAGCAGCTGGGGACAGGCTACTAATGAAAAACTGTTTTTT,CASSWGQATNEKLFF
TRBJ2-3,many,.,TRBV29-1,TGCAGCGTTGAGATCCCGGGTCCTTACACAGATACGCAGTATTTT,CSVEIPGPYTDTQYF
TRBJ1-1,many,.,TRBV7-6,TGTGCCAGCAGCCCGGACGGCCCCCGGACTGAAGCTTTCTTT,CASSPDGPRTEAFF
TRBJ1-1,many,.,TRBV5-5,TGTGCCAGCAGTTCCCGGGAGGGTGGAAAGACTGAAGCTTTCTTT,CASSSREGGKTEAFF
TRBJ2-7,many,.,TRBV5-1,TGCGCCAGCAGGCTGGAGGGGGCCTACGAGCAGTACTTC,CASRLEGAYEQYF
TRBJ2-3,many,.,TRBV3-1,TGTGCCAGCAGTCAAAACACGGAAGATACGCAGTATTTT,CASSQNTEDTQYF
TRBJ2-1,many,.,TRBV9,TGTGCCAGCAGCGTAGGGCAGTCCTACAATGAGCAGTTCTTC,CASSVGQSYNEQFF
TRBJ1-5,.,TRBD1,TRBV9,TGTGCCAGCAGCGTAGGGGGACAGGGAAATCAGCCCCAGCATTTT,CASSVGGQGNQPQHF
TRBJ2-7,many,TRBD2,TRBV4-3,TGCGCCAGCAGCCAAGATCATCGAGCGGGGATCATCGCCTACGAGCAGTACTTC,CASSQDHRAGIIAYEQYF
TRBJ2-6,many,.,TRBV28,TGTGCCGCAGGGGCCGGGGCCAACGTCCTGACTTTC,CAAGAGANVLTF
TRBJ2-1,many,TRBD2,TRBV7-3,TGTGCCAGCAGCCGGACTAGCGGGGGGGACGTTGAGCAGTTCTTC,CASSRTSGGDVEQFF
TRBJ2-1,many,TRBD2,TRBV7-8,TGTGCCAGCAGCTTAGGGCTAGCGGGAGTAATCAATGAGCAGTTCTTC,CASSLGLAGVINEQFF
TRBJ2-1,many,TRBD2,TRBV20-1,TGCAGTGCTAGAGGTGTGCGGGAGGATGAGCAGTTCTTC,CSARGVREDEQFF
TRBJ1-2,.,TRBD1,TRBV12-3/TRBV12-4,TGTACCTTCTGTTTATACAAAATTCGGGACAGTTATAACTATGGCTACACCTTC,CTFCLYKIRDSYNYGYTF
TRBJ2-7,many,TRBD2,TRBV20-1,TGCAGTGCTAGAGGGGGCGGGAGCAACTACGAGCAGTACTTC,CSARGGGSNYEQYF
TRBJ2-4,many,.,TRBV7-9,TGTGCCAGCAGCTTAGCCTTAGACCCCGGGAGTATTCAGTACTTC,CASSLALDPGSIQYF
TRBJ2-7,many,.,TRBV7-2,TGTGCCAGCAGCTTAGAGGGCAGTACCTACGAGCAGTACTTC,CASSLEGSTYEQYF
TRBJ1-6,few,.,TRBV4-2,TGTGCCAGCAGCCCACATGCAGGCACAGAGGATTATAATTCACCCCTCCACTTT,CASSPHAGTEDYNSPLHF
TRBJ2-7,few,TRBD2,TRBV5-1,TGCGCCAGCAGCCCCCTTAAAGCGGGAGGGATCTACGAGCAGTACTTC,CASSPLKAGGIYEQYF
TRBJ2-3,many,TRBD2,TRBV11-2,TGTGCCAGCAGCTTAAAGAGACTAGCGGGGGATGTAAGGAATACGCAGTATTTT,CASSLKRLAGDVRNTQYF
TRBJ2-7,many,.,TRBV6-2/TRBV6-3,TGTGCCAGCAGTTACGGACTATACGAGCAGTACTTC,CASSYGLYEQYF